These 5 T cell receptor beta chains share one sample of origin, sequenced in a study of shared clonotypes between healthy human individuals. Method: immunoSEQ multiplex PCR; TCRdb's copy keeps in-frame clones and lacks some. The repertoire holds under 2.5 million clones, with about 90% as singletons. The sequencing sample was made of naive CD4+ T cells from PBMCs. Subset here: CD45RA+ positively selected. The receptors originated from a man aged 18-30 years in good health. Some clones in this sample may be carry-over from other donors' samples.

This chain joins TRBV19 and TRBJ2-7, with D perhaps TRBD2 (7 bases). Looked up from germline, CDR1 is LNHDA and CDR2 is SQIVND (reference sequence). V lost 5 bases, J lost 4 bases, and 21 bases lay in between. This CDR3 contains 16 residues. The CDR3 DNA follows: TGTGCCAGTAGTGGCTCGCCGGGGGGCAGGGTATACGAGCAGTACTTC. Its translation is CASSGSPGGRVYEQYF. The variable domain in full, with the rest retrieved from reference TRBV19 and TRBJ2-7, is DGGITQSPKYLFRKEGQNVTLSCEQNLNHDAMYWYRQDPGQGLRLIYYSQIVNDFQKGDIAEGYSVSREKKESFPLTVTSAQKNPTAFYLCASSGSPGGRVYEQYFGPGTRLTVT.

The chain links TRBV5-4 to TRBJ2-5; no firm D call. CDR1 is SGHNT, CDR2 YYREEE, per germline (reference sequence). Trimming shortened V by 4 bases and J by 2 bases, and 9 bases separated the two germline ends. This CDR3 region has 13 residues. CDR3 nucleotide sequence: TGTGCCAGCAGCACTGGTGAGCAAGAGACCCAGTACTTC. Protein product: CASSTGEQETQYF.

The CDR3 region has the DNA TGTGCCAGCAGCTCCCCCACGACAGGGGGCACAGATACGCAGTATTTT. Residues: CASSSPTTGGTDTQYF. This chain connects TRBV11-2 to TRBJ2-3; 8 nucleotides match TRBD1. The CDR3 is 16 residues long. Germline-derived CDR1 and CDR2 are SGHAT and FQNNGV. V lost 4 bases, J lost 1 base, and 7 bases stayed unmatched.

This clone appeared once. The CDR3 DNA sequence: TGTGCCAGCAGTTTGCAACTGGACAGGGGAAGAACAGATACGCAGTATTTT. Its protein is CASSLQLDRGRTDTQYF. The chain combines TRBV28 with TRBJ2-3; 9 nucleotides align to TRBD1. The CDR3 contains 17 residues. V was pared by 3 bases and J by 3 bases, with 10 bases of the junction left unmatched. Germline V gives CDR1 MDHEN, CDR2 SYDVKM. The complete variable domain, with remaining parts taken from reference TRBV28 and TRBJ2-3, reads DVKVTQSSRYLVKRTGEKVFLECVQDMDHENMFWYRQDPGLGLRLIYFSYDVKMKEKGDIPEGYSVSREKKERFSLILESASTNQTSMYLCASSLQLDRGRTDTQYFGPGTRLTVL.

Here the CDR3 DNA reads TGCGCCAGCGTCGTAGCGGACCTGGGGTACAATGAGCAGTTCTTC. It translates to CASVVADLGYNEQFF. The chain uses TRBV5-1 and TRBJ2-1; a possible D gene is TRBD2 (6 bases). CDR1 is SGHRS and CDR2 is YFSETQ in the germline V gene. This CDR3 contains 15 residues. The V end lost 7 bases, the J end lost 4 bases, and 18 bases lay between the germline ends.